These 30 T cell receptor beta chains were all obtained from the same sample, sequenced in a study of identical twins. One entry per CDR3 protein, called by TCRdb with MiXCR from the 5' RACE reads. The data hold hundreds of thousands of distinct CDR3 sequences, with 15% to 20% observed a single time. These data were also filed under a second study, of T cells expressing NK-cell markers.

The source material was PBMCs. The receptors originated from a woman aged 18-29 years in good health.

This clonotype has a handful of counts. J is TRBJ2-1 and V is TRBV14, with TRBD2 matching over 7 bases. The V segment lost 1 base and the J segment 3 bases; nucleotides outside the gene matches: 6. CDR1 SGHDN and CDR2 FVKESK come from the germline V gene. The CDR3 totals 16 residues. CDR3: CASSQGGGRDYNEQFF. As DNA, the CDR3 is TGTGCCAGCAGCCAAGGGGGCGGGAGAGACTACAATGAGCAGTTCTTC.

V usage is TRBV18 and J usage is TRBJ2-7; D is uncertain. Looked up from germline, CDR1 is KGHSH and CDR2 is LQKENI. The V end lost 2 bases, the J end lost 2 bases, and 7 bases lay between the germline ends. This CDR3 is built from 13 residues. Written as DNA, the CDR3 is TGTGCCAGCTCACCATCTTCCCCCTACGAGCAGTACTTC. Its protein product is CASSPSSPYEQYF.

The rearrangement links TRBV6-2 or TRBV6-3 to TRBJ2-7; D possibly corresponds to TRBD1 (6 bases). Germline-derived CDR1 and CDR2 are MNHEY and SVGEGT. The CDR3 sequence is 14 residues long. With 1 base removed from V and 2 bases from J, the gap between germline ends came to 9 bases. CDR3 sequence: CASSYFGTTYEQYF. DNA for the CDR3: TGTGCCAGCAGTTACTTCGGGACAACCTACGAGCAGTACTTC.

The chain carries TRBV4-3 and TRBJ2-1; no clear D. Trimming removed 1 base at V and 8 bases at J, with 9 bases between. Germline V lookup: CDR1 LGHNA, CDR2 YSLEER. This CDR3 comprises 13 residues. This CDR3 reads CASSQVNSYEQFF. For the CDR3, the DNA is TGCGCCAGCAGCCAAGTTAACAGTTATGAGCAGTTCTTC.

This clonotype was detected a few times. The genes are TRBV10-3 and TRBJ1-2, with 9 positions matching TRBD1. Trimming took 7 bases from V and 8 from J; bases not matched to a gene: 11. The CDR3 contains 14 residues. Germline-derived CDR1 and CDR2 are ENHRY and SYGVKD. This CDR3 is CAITLDRGSVGYTF. CDR3 in DNA: TGTGCCATCACCCTGGACAGGGGTTCGGTGGGCTACACCTTC.

The chain combines TRBV15 with TRBJ2-7; D is possibly TRBD2 (6 bases). This CDR3 contains 14 residues. The germline V and J ends were trimmed by 3 bases and 5 bases, with 14 bases remaining between them. Germline V lookup: CDR1 LNHNV, CDR2 YYDKDF (reference sequence). The CDR3 is CATSRETSSNEQYF. The CDR3 DNA reads as TGTGCCACCAGCAGGGAGACTAGTAGTAACGAGCAGTACTTC.

This clonotype was observed a handful of times. The chain links TRBV21-1 to TRBJ2-4; the table names TRBD2, a call not compared with the DNA. TRBV21-1 is given as a pseudogene. CDR3 length equals 18 residues. CDR3 protein: CASNPGLAGGIAKNIQYF. The CDR3 nucleotides are TGTGCCAGCAACCCCGGACTAGCGGGAGGGATAGCCAAAAACATTCAGTACTTC.

This clonotype was observed a few times. This chain connects TRBV7-2 to TRBJ2-1, with D uncertain. V lost 5 bases and J 2 bases, leaving 7 bases between the germline ends. The CDR3 runs to 13 residues. The germline CDR1 and CDR2 sequences are SGHTA and FQGNSA. The CDR3 spells CASSPLAYNEQFF. Here the CDR3 DNA reads TGTGCCAGCAGCCCCCTAGCCTACAATGAGCAGTTCTTC.

This clonotype was counted only a few times. A read error may produce the germline difference seen at one junction end. The gene calls are TRBV6-1 and TRBJ2-7, with 9 bases that match TRBD1. The CDR3 consists of 15 residues. Germline V lookup: CDR1 MNHNS, CDR2 SASEGT. The CDR3 region has the DNA TGTGCCAGCAGAGAAGGACAGGGGTACTCCTACGAGCAGTACTTC. It is translated as CASREGQGYSYEQYF.

This clonotype appeared a few times. The CDR3 here is CASSYSGRDTGELFF. For the CDR3, the DNA is TGTGCCAGCAGTTACTCCGGACGGGACACCGGGGAGCTGTTTTTT. This chain links TRBV6-5 with TRBJ2-2; D not certain. CDR1 and CDR2 from the germline V gene are MNHEY and SVGAGI. This CDR3 comprises 15 residues. Trimming removed 0 bases at V and 3 bases at J, with 8 bases between.

The chain couples TRBV5-1 to TRBJ2-3; unclear D gene. Deletions cut 4 bases from V and 1 base from J, with 16 bases between. Germline CDR1 is SGHRS and CDR2 is YFSETQ. The CDR3 contains 16 residues. CDR3 coding DNA: TGCGCCAGCAGCCCCGCCGTAACCCTTGGCACAGATACGCAGTATTTT. Protein sequence: CASSPAVTLGTDTQYF.

The CDR3 reads CASSFIAGLYNEQFF. CDR3 coding DNA: TGTGCCAGCAGTTTTATAGCGGGCCTTTACAATGAGCAGTTCTTC. The rearrangement joins TRBV12-3 or TRBV12-4 to TRBJ2-1, with 7 positions matching TRBD2. Trimming cost V 3 bases and J 4 bases; bases outside gene matches: 6. The CDR3 sequence is 15 residues long.

This clonotype was seen more than once but under ten times. The chain links TRBV27 to TRBJ2-7; maybe TRBD2 (5 bases). Looked up from germline, CDR1 is MNHEY and CDR2 is SMNVEV (reference sequence). The CDR3 is made up of 15 amino acids. V was clipped by 6 bases and J by 9 bases, with 24 bases between them. Written as DNA, the CDR3 is TGTGCCAGCAGCCGGACTGCTGGGATGAATCTAAGGCAGTACTTC. Its protein is CASSRTAGMNLRQYF.

This clonotype was observed a handful of times. CDR3 nucleotides: TGTGCCAGCAGCTTATCTGGACAGTATAATTCACCCCTCCACTTT. Translated: CASSLSGQYNSPLHF. The rearrangement uses TRBV7-2 and TRBJ1-6; D might be TRBD1 (6 bases). Per germline, CDR1 SGHTA and CDR2 FQGNSA. The CDR3 sequence is 15 residues long. V lost 2 bases, J lost 4 bases, and 9 bases lay in between.

This chain links TRBV20-1 with TRBJ2-1; the D is unclear. Between the trimmed V and J ends, which lost 4 bases and 4 bases, there was a span of 8 bases. Germline V gene lookup returns CDR1 DFQATT and CDR2 SNEGSKA (reference sequence). The CDR3 extends over 12 amino acids. The CDR3 is CSAIPQYNEQFF. CDR3 coding DNA: TGCAGTGCTATCCCCCAGTACAATGAGCAGTTCTTC.

This clonotype was detected only a few times. The chain is built from TRBV7-9 and TRBJ1-1; no clear D gene. The CDR3 is made up of 11 amino acids. Trimming left V 3 bases short and J 6 bases short, with 5 bases between. Germline lookup yields CDR1 SEHNR and CDR2 FQNEAQ (reference sequence). The CDR3, as DNA: TGTGCCAGCAGCTTTTCGGCTGAAGCTTTCTTT. It translates to CASSFSAEAFF.

The rearrangement joins TRBV5-1 to TRBJ2-2; possible D gene TRBD1, 6 bases. Trimming cost V 1 base and J 3 bases, with 10 bases left between them. There are 15 residues in the CDR3. CDR1 and CDR2 (germline): SGHRS, YFSETQ. CDR3 sequence: CASSLRQEHTGELFF. The CDR3 DNA is TGCGCCAGCAGCTTGAGACAGGAGCACACCGGGGAGCTGTTTTTT.

V usage is TRBV4-2 and J usage is TRBJ2-7, with D tentatively TRBD1 (5 bases). Trimming removed 0 bases from V and 0 bases from J, with 12 bases in between. Germline CDR1 reads LGHNA; CDR2 reads YNFKEQ. This CDR3 region has 16 residues. The CDR3 sequence is CASSQESGALSYEQYF. DNA for the CDR3: TGTGCCAGCAGCCAAGAGTCTGGGGCACTCTCCTACGAGCAGTACTTC.

There are a few counts of this clonotype. V gene TRBV12-3 or TRBV12-4 combines with J gene TRBJ2-1, with unresolved D. Trimming took off 5 bases at V and 8 bases at J, with 13 bases between the two ends. CDR3 length: 13 amino acids. CDR3 sequence: CASSRTRLHEQFF. CDR3 nucleotide sequence: TGTGCCAGCAGTCGCACAAGACTTCATGAGCAGTTCTTC.

The chain uses TRBV9 and TRBJ1-6; weak D call: TRBD1 (6 bases). This CDR3 has 16 amino acids. Deletions cut 0 bases from V and 8 bases from J, with 15 bases between. CDR1 and CDR2 from the germline V gene are SGDLS and YYNGEE. The DNA for the CDR3 is TGTGCCAGCAGCGTAGGGGACACAGGGTGGTATTCACCCCTCCACTTT. Amino acid sequence: CASSVGDTGWYSPLHF.

A few counts support this clonotype. The chain recombines TRBV5-1 with TRBJ2-3, with 8 bases fitting TRBD2. Trimming cost V 0 bases and J 12 bases; bases outside gene matches: 15. The CDR3 is made up of 16 amino acids. CDR1 and CDR2 (germline): SGHRS, YFSETQ. The CDR3 loop reads CASSLDPLGSGGPQYF. CDR3 coding DNA: TGCGCCAGCAGCTTGGACCCCCTAGGCAGCGGGGGTCCCCAGTATTTT. The entire variable domain, with the rest obtained from reference TRBV5-1 and TRBJ2-3, is as follows: KAGVTQTPRYLIKTRGQQVTLSCSPISGHRSVSWYQQTPGQGLQFLFEYFSETQRNKGNFPGRFSGRQFSNSRSEMNVSTLELGDSALYLCASSLDPLGSGGPQYFGPGTRLTVL.

This clonotype was found a few times. The rearrangement links TRBV20-1 to TRBJ1-3, with D possibly matching TRBD1 (5 bases). CDR1 is DFQATT and CDR2 is SNEGSKA in the germline V gene (reference sequence). V lost 3 bases, J lost 7 bases, and 13 bases lay in between. The CDR3 length is 13 residues. CDR3 sequence: CSASTRVINTIYF. CDR3 bases: TGCAGTGCTAGTACCAGGGTTATCAACACCATATATTTT.

The chain recombines TRBV30 with TRBJ2-7; D unresolved. Germline V gene data show CDR1 as GTSNPN and CDR2 as SVGIG (reference sequence). Trimming removed 0 bases at V and 2 bases at J, with 8 bases between. The CDR3 spans 13 residues. The CDR3, as DNA: TGTGCCTGGAGTGTAATAGAGACCTACGAGCAGTACTTC. Translated, it gives CAWSVIETYEQYF. Together with reference TRBV30 and TRBJ2-7, the CDR3 gives the full variable domain: SQTIHQWPATLVQPVGSPLSLECTVEGTSNPNLYWYRQAAGRGLQLLFYSVGIGQISSEVPQNLSASRPQDRQFILSSKKLLLSDSGFYLCAWSVIETYEQYFGPGTRLTVT.

The table lists this clonotype with a few counts. The CDR3 DNA sequence: TGTGCCAGCAGTTACTCCAACAGGATCGAGGGCTACACCTTC. Amino acid sequence: CASSYSNRIEGYTF. The rearrangement joins TRBV6-5 to TRBJ1-2; tentatively, D is TRBD1 (5 bases). Trimming stripped 0 bases from V and 8 bases from J, with 13 bases between. Germline assignment: CDR1 MNHEY and CDR2 SVGAGI. This CDR3 comprises 14 residues.

Only a few counts were recorded for this clonotype. The genes are TRBV11-2 and TRBJ2-5; 7 positions match TRBD1. From germline, CDR1 is SGHAT and CDR2 FQNNGV. V lost 5 bases, J lost 9 bases, and 15 bases stayed unmatched. This CDR3 region has 15 residues. The CDR3 protein is CASSAIPGQTSAQYF. Written as DNA, the CDR3 is TGTGCCAGCAGCGCCATACCGGGACAGACAAGTGCCCAGTACTTC.

The V gene is TRBV11-2, the J gene TRBJ2-2, with 9 nucleotides matching TRBD2. With 1 base clipped from V and 3 bases from J, the junction kept 18 bases outside the gene matches. The germline gives CDR1 SGHAT, CDR2 FQNNGV. The CDR3 length is 21 residues. This CDR3 is CASSLVIIRLEREVDTGELFF. In DNA form, the CDR3 reads TGTGCCAGCAGCTTAGTAATTATCAGACTGGAGCGGGAGGTCGACACCGGGGAGCTGTTTTTT. Based on the CDR3 plus reference TRBV11-2 and TRBJ2-2, the full variable domain is EAGVAQSPRYKIIEKRQSVAFWCNPISGHATLYWYQQILGQGPKLLIQFQNNGVVDDSQLPKDRFSAERLKGVDSTLKIQPAKLEDSAVYLCASSLVIIRLEREVDTGELFFGEGSRLTVL.

A few counts support this clonotype. The V and J genes are TRBV12-5 and TRBJ2-7; TRBD2 matches 13 bases. The trim removed 6 bases at V and 2 bases at J, leaving 4 bases unmatched. The CDR3 totals 15 residues. Germline CDR1 and CDR2: LGHNT and FRNRAP. The CDR3 nucleotides are TGTGCTAGTGGCTTTGGGACTAGCGGGACCTACGAGCAGTACTTC. Its translation: CASGFGTSGTYEQYF.

Points on this clonotype: A much larger clone sits a single nucleotide away, making a read error possible. This chain uses TRBV7-2 with TRBJ1-2; D possibly corresponds to TRBD1 (5 bases). The germline V gene has CDR1 SGHTA and CDR2 FQGNSA. The CDR3 totals 12 residues. The CDR3 coding sequence is TGTGCCAGCAGCGTCGGGGGTTGGCGCTACTCCTTC. It translates to CASSVGGWRYSF.

The gene calls are TRBV7-9 and TRBJ2-3; a weak D match, TRBD1 (5 bases). Between the trimmed V and J ends, which lost 5 bases and 2 bases, there was a span of 14 bases. This CDR3 contains 15 residues. CDR1 and CDR2 from the germline V gene are SEHNR and FQNEAQ (reference sequence). The CDR3 here is CASSPAGNPTDTQYF. CDR3 coding DNA: TGTGCCAGCAGCCCCGCAGGGAATCCCACAGATACGCAGTATTTT.

This clonotype was observed a few times. The rearrangement uses TRBV7-3 and TRBJ1-1; TRBD1 aligns across 8 bases. CDR1 SGHTA and CDR2 FQGTGA come from the germline V gene. The CDR3 totals 14 residues. With 5 bases clipped from V and 3 bases from J, the junction kept 5 bases outside the gene matches. As DNA, the CDR3 is TGTGCCAGCAGCGAACAGGGGGGCGACACTGAAGCTTTCTTT. Protein: CASSEQGGDTEAFF.